These 17 T cell receptor beta chains came from one sample sequenced in a study of blood T cell repertoires in COVID-19. TCRdb's table, derived via immunoSEQ multiplex PCR, lists solely in-frame clones and lacks some. The sample carries 250,000 or so clones, roughly 86% recorded once. Sequencing input: PBMCs or T cells enriched from blood (not recorded which). The source is a woman aged 25 to 39 with acute COVID-19.

V gene TRBV19 combines with J gene TRBJ1-5; D unclear. The CDR3 runs 14 residues. Trimming took off 7 bases at V and 0 bases at J, with 10 bases between the two ends. CDR1 LNHDA and CDR2 SQIVND come from the germline V gene (reference sequence). CDR3 amino acids: CASIGSYSNQPQHF. CDR3 bases: TGTGCCAGTATTGGGAGTTATAGCAATCAGCCCCAGCATTTT.

This CDR3 is CASSQLERRDEQFF. The CDR3 DNA is TGTGCCAGCAGTCAACTCGAAAGACGGGATGAGCAGTTCTTC. The chain uses TRBV14 and TRBJ2-1; D unresolved. The CDR3 has 14 amino acids. V was cut by 6 bases and J by 8 bases, with 17 bases left in between. Germline V CDR1 and CDR2: SGHDN, FVKESK.

This clone was seen more than once but under ten times. The rearrangement joins TRBV20-1 to TRBJ1-5; 8 bases fit TRBD1. The CDR3 loop spans 14 amino acids. CDR1 and CDR2 from the germline V gene are DFQATT and SNEGSKA (reference sequence). Germline trimming cut 3 bases from V and 1 base from J; bases unmatched to any gene: 2. In nucleotides, the CDR3 is TGCAGTGCTAGTCGGACAGGGAGCAATCAGCCCCAGCATTTT. This gives the protein CSASRTGSNQPQHF.

The chain's CDR3 is CASSLGDSHQGQPQHF. The CDR3, as DNA: TGCGCCAGCAGCTTGGGGGACAGCCACCAGGGTCAGCCCCAGCATTTT. V usage is TRBV5-1 and J usage is TRBJ1-5; 7 nucleotides agree with TRBD1. The V segment lost 0 bases and the J segment 6 bases; nucleotides outside the gene matches: 9. CDR3 length: 16 residues. Germline V CDR1 and CDR2: SGHRS, YFSETQ.

The V call is TRBV7-9, the J call TRBJ1-1; TRBD1 aligns across 9 bases. The V gene end was trimmed by 1 base and the J gene end by 6 bases; junction bases not matched to a gene: 3. This CDR3 has 14 residues. CDR1 is SEHNR, CDR2 FQNEAQ, per germline (reference sequence). The CDR3 spells CASSLGTGVPEAFF. The CDR3 bases are TGTGCCAGCAGCTTAGGGACAGGGGTTCCTGAAGCTTTCTTT. The entire variable domain, with the rest obtained from reference TRBV7-9 and TRBJ1-1, is as follows: DTGVSQNPRHKITKRGQNVTFRCDPISEHNRLYWYRQTLGQGPEFLTYFQNEAQLEKSRLLSDRFSAERPKGSFSTLEIQRTEQGDSAMYLCASSLGTGVPEAFFGQGTRLTVV.

The rearrangement uses TRBV5-4 and TRBJ1-2, with no clear D. Germline-derived CDR1 and CDR2 are SGHNT and YYREEE (reference sequence). Trimming shortened V by 3 bases and J by 3 bases, and 24 bases separated the two germline ends. This CDR3 is 18 amino acids long. The CDR3 DNA follows: TGTGCCAGCAGCTCCCCCGCCGGGAACCCTGTGGAGTACTATGGCTACACCTTC. Amino acids: CASSSPAGNPVEYYGYTF.

This clone has only one observation. The V call is TRBV5-1, the J call TRBJ1-1, with a tentative D call TRBD1 (5 bases). V lost 0 bases and J 2 bases, leaving 8 bases between the germline ends. Looked up from germline, CDR1 is SGHRS and CDR2 is YFSETQ. The CDR3 totals 14 residues. The CDR3: CASSLGTFNTEAFF. The CDR3 nucleotides are TGCGCCAGCAGCTTGGGGACATTCAACACTGAAGCTTTCTTT. The variable domain in full, with the rest retrieved from reference TRBV5-1 and TRBJ1-1, is KAGVTQTPRYLIKTRGQQVTLSCSPISGHRSVSWYQQTPGQGLQFLFEYFSETQRNKGNFPGRFSGRQFSNSRSEMNVSTLELGDSALYLCASSLGTFNTEAFFGQGTRLTVV.

V gene TRBV3-1 (or the pseudogene TRBV3-2) combines with J gene TRBJ2-4; TRBD1 matches at 8 bases. This CDR3 contains 14 residues. After removal of 4 bases from V and 7 bases from J, the junction contained 6 bases not matched to a gene. Germline loops: CDR1 LGHDT, CDR2 YNNKEL (reference sequence). The CDR3 is CASSPDRDWNIQYF. The CDR3 coding sequence is TGTGCCAGCAGCCCGGACAGGGACTGGAACATTCAGTACTTC.

The chain carries TRBV6-1 and TRBJ2-2, with unresolved D. This CDR3 region has 13 residues. The V end was cut by 3 bases, the J end by 8 bases, with 10 bases between. Looked up from germline, CDR1 is MNHNS and CDR2 is SASEGT. The CDR3 nucleotides read TGTGCCAGCAGTGACCCTGCCCGGGGGGAGCTGTTTTTT. Translation gives CASSDPARGELFF.

This sequence joins TRBV5-1 and TRBJ1-2, with 10 bases aligning to TRBD1. This CDR3 has 16 amino acids. Germline V gene sequence: CDR1 SGHRS, CDR2 YFSETQ. V lost 0 bases and J lost 3; bases outside the gene matches: 5. The CDR3 loop is CASSLEGTGVYYGYTF. DNA for the CDR3: TGCGCCAGCAGCTTGGAGGGGACAGGGGTGTACTATGGCTACACCTTC.

The rearrangement links TRBV7-9 to TRBJ2-7; 11 bases agree with TRBD1. This CDR3 region has 14 residues. Germline V gene lookup returns CDR1 SEHNR and CDR2 FQNEAQ (reference sequence). With V trimmed by 5 bases and J by 5 bases, 5 bases remained unmatched. In DNA, the CDR3 is TGTGCCAGCAGCCACGGACAGGGGGCTGACGAGCAGTACTTC. It yields the protein CASSHGQGADEQYF.

The chain employs TRBV27 and TRBJ1-5; D possibly corresponds to TRBD1 (5 bases). Germline CDR1 and CDR2: MNHEY and SMNVEV (reference sequence). This CDR3 has 13 residues. The V and J ends lost 9 bases and 5 bases respectively, with 14 bases between them. The CDR3 reads CASSGQFHQPQHF. The CDR3, as DNA: TGTGCCAGTTCCGGACAATTCCATCAGCCCCAGCATTTT.

The chain couples TRBV13 to TRBJ1-5; weak D call: TRBD1 (5 bases). Trimming removed 2 bases from V and 0 bases from J, with 8 bases in between. Per germline, CDR1 PRHDT and CDR2 FYEKMQ (reference sequence). This CDR3 is 15 amino acids long. The CDR3 protein is CASSLRQISNQPQHF. The CDR3 DNA sequence: TGTGCCAGCAGCTTAAGACAGATTAGCAATCAGCCCCAGCATTTT.

This sequence joins TRBV5-4 and TRBJ2-5, with TRBD2 identical over 8 bases. The CDR3 length is 14 residues. CDR1 is SGHNT, CDR2 YYREEE, per germline (reference sequence). CDR3 DNA sequence: TGTTCCTTTTGGCACGGGGGGGCAAGAGAGACCCAGTACTTC. The encoded protein is CSFWHGGARETQYF.

The chain has TRBV3-1 (or the pseudogene TRBV3-2) and TRBJ1-1; 7 bases line up with TRBD1. Unmatched junction bases numbered 6, after V lost 1 base and J lost 1 base. The CDR3 is made up of 16 amino acids. Germline CDR1 LGHDT, CDR2 YNNKEL (reference sequence). The CDR3 nucleotides read TGTGCCAGCAGCCAAGTGACGGGACAGAAGAACACTGAAGCTTTCTTT. It codes for CASSQVTGQKNTEAFF.

This chain uses TRBV27 with TRBJ1-2, with D maybe TRBD1 (5 bases). The germline V gene has CDR1 MNHEY and CDR2 SMNVEV (reference sequence). This CDR3 is built from 13 residues. With 6 bases removed from V and 4 bases from J, the gap between germline ends came to 12 bases. The CDR3 bases are TGTGCCAGCAGCCTAGGCGGGACCTATGGCTACACCTTC. Translating it yields CASSLGGTYGYTF.

The V and J genes are TRBV6-2 or TRBV6-3 and TRBJ1-1, with 8 positions matching TRBD1. V shed 5 bases, J shed 9 bases, and the junction held 14 bases outside the gene matches. CDR3 length: 15 amino acids. CDR1 is MNHEY, CDR2 SVGEGT, per germline. The CDR3 spells CASSTGQGGAFKAFF. CDR3 coding DNA: TGTGCCAGCAGTACCGGACAGGGTGGGGCCTTTAAAGCTTTCTTT.